This TCR beta chain was recovered during a study of cytomegalovirus exposure and HLA in healthy donors. J was trimmed by 6 bases and V by 5 bases; bases with no gene match: 15. The CDR3 runs 17 residues. CDR1 and CDR2 from the germline V gene are SGHVS and FNYEAQ. Researchers ran the PCR with 60 Vbeta and 13 Jbeta primers. Profiling relied on immunoSEQ multiplex PCR, and the TCRdb table lists in-frame clones only, not all of them. The data show about 100,000 clones, with 77% seen just once and under 5% held by the top ten. This clone was picked up a small number of times. The origin of this receptor is a male donor in good health and CMV-seronegative. Source material: PBMCs. V and J are TRBV7-6 and TRBJ2-1; TRBD2 agrees at 8 bases. The CDR3 sequence: CASSPRAGVAQLNEQFF. Written as DNA, the CDR3 is TGTGCCAGCAGCCCCAGAGCGGGGGTCGCTCAACTCAATGAGCAGTTCTTC.